One sample yielded the 9 T cell receptor beta chains listed below, sequenced in a study of T cells in localized non-small cell lung cancer. TCRdb's copy holds only in-frame clones and misses some; the assay was immunoSEQ multiplex PCR. The data contain 1,800 or so clones, 24% of them seen just once; the ten biggest clones take up roughly a sixth. The input for sequencing was normal lung tissue next to the tumor, taken before any cancer treatment. These receptor sequences come from a female donor older than 55 with stage I squamous cell lung carcinoma.

The rearrangement uses TRBV12-5 and TRBJ2-3; 8 nucleotides line up with TRBD2. Germline assignment: CDR1 LGHNT and CDR2 FRNRAP. The CDR3 covers 16 residues. V lost 3 bases and J lost 8; bases outside the gene matches: 13. CDR3 region: CASGLLLAAAVGTQYF. The CDR3 DNA reads TGTGCTAGTGGTTTATTACTAGCGGCGGCGGTGGGTACGCAGTATTTT.

The chain uses TRBV9 and TRBJ1-2, with D unclear. The CDR3 runs to 13 residues. Per the germline V gene, CDR1 is SGDLS and CDR2 is YYNGEE. Deletions cut 8 bases from V and 2 bases from J, with 13 bases between. CDR3 sequence reads: CARAETVNYGYTF. The CDR3 nucleotides read TGTGCCAGAGCGGAGACGGTGAACTATGGCTACACCTTC. The full variable domain, its missing parts supplied by reference TRBV9 and TRBJ1-2, is DSGVTQTPKHLITATGQRVTLRCSPRSGDLSVYWYQQSLDQGLQFLIQYYNGEERAKGNILERFSAQQFPDLHSELNLSSLELGDSALYFCARAETVNYGYTFGSGTRLTVV.

This clone was counted between two and nine times. The V call is TRBV19, the J call TRBJ1-1; unclear D gene. Germline V gene lookup returns CDR1 LNHDA and CDR2 SQIVND (reference sequence). This CDR3 is 15 amino acids long. The germline V and J ends were trimmed by 10 bases and 1 base, with 19 bases remaining between them. This CDR3 is CATREAGKGNTEAFF. The CDR3 DNA follows: TGTGCCACCCGGGAGGCGGGGAAAGGGAACACTGAAGCTTTCTTT.

Note on this clone: One end of the junction varies from germline; a read error may be responsible. V is TRBV9 and J is TRBJ2-6; TRBD2 aligns across 7 bases. In germline, CDR1 is SGDLS, CDR2 YYNGEE. The CDR3 has 16 residues. CDR3 nucleotide sequence: TGTGCCAGCAGCCCAGCCAGACTAGCTGGGACCAACGTCCTGACTTTC. Its translation: CASSPARLAGTNVLTF.

The J gene is TRBJ2-1, the V gene TRBV11-3; D not certain. Trimming stripped 5 bases from V and 2 bases from J, with 16 bases between. The CDR3 spans 16 residues. Germline CDR1 is SGHNT and CDR2 is YENEEA. CDR3 loop: CASSPTLTSPYNEQFF. Here the CDR3 DNA reads TGTGCCAGCAGCCCGACCTTAACCTCCCCCTACAATGAGCAGTTCTTC.

V is TRBV11-3 and J is TRBJ1-1; D is possibly TRBD1 (5 bases). Deletions cut 5 bases from V and 4 bases from J, with 20 bases between. The CDR3 sequence is 16 residues long. Germline CDR1 reads SGHNT; CDR2 reads YENEEA. This CDR3 reads CASSPRGGGGSTEAFF. The CDR3 DNA follows: TGTGCCAGCAGCCCCCGGGGCGGGGGTGGGAGCACTGAAGCTTTCTTT.

This clone was seen more than once but under ten times. The genes are TRBV9 and TRBJ2-7; TRBD2 aligns across 12 bases. Germline CDR1 is SGDLS and CDR2 is YYNGEE. The J segment lost 4 bases and the V segment lost 4 bases, leaving 9 bases of the junction unmatched. This CDR3 region has 16 residues. The CDR3 sequence is CASSLTLAGGTYEQYF. The CDR3 DNA is TGTGCCAGCAGCCTAACCCTAGCGGGGGGGACGTACGAGCAGTACTTC.

This chain joins TRBV29-1 and TRBJ1-4, with D perhaps matching TRBD1 (6 bases). Germline V lookup: CDR1 SQVTM, CDR2 ANQGSEA. The CDR3 extends over 14 amino acids. Trimming removed 5 bases from V and 8 bases from J, with 18 bases in between. The CDR3 DNA reads as TGCAGCGTTCCGGACAGTCTCACTGGGGAAAAACTGTTTTTT. Protein: CSVPDSLTGEKLFF. Based on the CDR3 plus reference TRBV29-1 and TRBJ1-4, the full variable domain is SAVISQKPSRDICQRGTSLTIQCQVDSQVTMMFWYRQQPGQSLTLIATANQGSEATYESGFVIDKFPISRPNLTFSTLTVSNMSPEDSSIYLCSVPDSLTGEKLFFGSGTQLSVL.

This chain uses TRBV25-1 with TRBJ1-3; D not resolved. The V and J ends lost 8 bases and 4 bases respectively, with 12 bases between them. Germline CDR1 reads MGHDK; CDR2 reads SYGVNS. There are 13 residues in the CDR3. The CDR3 region is CASCSPQGNTIYF. CDR3 DNA: TGTGCCAGCTGCTCCCCACAGGGAAACACCATATATTTT.